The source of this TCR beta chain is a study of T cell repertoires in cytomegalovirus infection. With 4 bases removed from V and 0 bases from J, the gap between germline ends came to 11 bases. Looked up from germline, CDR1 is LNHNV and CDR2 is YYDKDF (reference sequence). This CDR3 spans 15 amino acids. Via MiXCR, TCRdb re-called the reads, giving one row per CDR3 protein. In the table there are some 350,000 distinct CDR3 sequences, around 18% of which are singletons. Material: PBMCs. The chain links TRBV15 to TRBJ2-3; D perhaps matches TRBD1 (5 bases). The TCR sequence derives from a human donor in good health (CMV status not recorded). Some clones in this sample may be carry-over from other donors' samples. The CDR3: CATSIQTVSTDTQYF. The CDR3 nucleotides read TGTGCCACCAGCATTCAGACAGTTAGCACAGATACGCAGTATTTT.